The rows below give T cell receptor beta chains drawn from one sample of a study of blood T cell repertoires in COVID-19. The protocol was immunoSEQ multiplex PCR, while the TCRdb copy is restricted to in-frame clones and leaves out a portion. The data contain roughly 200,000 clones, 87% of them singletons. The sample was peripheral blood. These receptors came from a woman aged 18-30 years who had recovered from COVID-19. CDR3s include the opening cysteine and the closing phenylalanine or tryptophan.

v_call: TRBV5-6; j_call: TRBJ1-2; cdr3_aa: CASSLDRESGYTF
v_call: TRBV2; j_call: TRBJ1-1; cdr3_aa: CAGTGQMNTEAFF
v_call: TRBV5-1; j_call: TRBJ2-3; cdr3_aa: CASRPSGSGTDTQYF
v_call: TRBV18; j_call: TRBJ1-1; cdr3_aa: CASSRTGGTEAFF
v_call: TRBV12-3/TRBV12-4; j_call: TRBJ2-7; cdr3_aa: CASTPGDEQYF
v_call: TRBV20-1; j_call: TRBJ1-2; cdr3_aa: CSASEAGYTF
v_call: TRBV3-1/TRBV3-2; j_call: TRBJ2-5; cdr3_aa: CASNGQGSGRALETQYF
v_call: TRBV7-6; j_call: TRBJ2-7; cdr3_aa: CASSLGQGAYEQYF
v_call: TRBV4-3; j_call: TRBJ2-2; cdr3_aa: CASSQGQGGGELFF
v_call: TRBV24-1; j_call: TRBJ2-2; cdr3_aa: CATSDLPPANTGELFF
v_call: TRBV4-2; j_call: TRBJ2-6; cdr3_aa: CASSQRQGLSGANVLTF
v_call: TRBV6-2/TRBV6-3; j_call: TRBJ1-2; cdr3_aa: CASSYSTDRGRGAGYTF
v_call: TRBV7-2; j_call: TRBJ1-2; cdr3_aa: CASSRGQGRIFYGYTF
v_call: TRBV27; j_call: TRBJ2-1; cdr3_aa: CASSLSQGNEQFF
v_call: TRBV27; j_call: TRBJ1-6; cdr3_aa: CASSKSGQLNSPLHF
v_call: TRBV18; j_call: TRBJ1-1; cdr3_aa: CASSPWEGTNTEAFF
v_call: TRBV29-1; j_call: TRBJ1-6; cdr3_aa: CSAGGDRVYNSPLHF
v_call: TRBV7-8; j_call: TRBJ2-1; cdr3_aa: CASSLALAASSYNEQFF
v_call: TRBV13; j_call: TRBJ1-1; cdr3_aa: CASSLPSEMNTEAFF
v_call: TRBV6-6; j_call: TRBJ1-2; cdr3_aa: CASSLATGIGYTF
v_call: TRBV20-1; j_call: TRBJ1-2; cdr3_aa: CSASPGGYTF
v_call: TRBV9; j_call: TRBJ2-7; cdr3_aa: CASSVAGLADYEQYF
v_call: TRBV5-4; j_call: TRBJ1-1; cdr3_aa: CASSRGDTEAFF
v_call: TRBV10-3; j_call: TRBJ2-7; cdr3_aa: CAISAGTSGGSYEQYF
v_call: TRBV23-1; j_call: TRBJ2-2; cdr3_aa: CASSQRGRGTGELFF
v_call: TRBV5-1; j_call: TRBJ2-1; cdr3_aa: CASSLVPGEGEQFF
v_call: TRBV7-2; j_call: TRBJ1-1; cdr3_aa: CASRRENVNTEAFF
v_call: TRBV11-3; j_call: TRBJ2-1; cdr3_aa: CASSFRGLAEQFF
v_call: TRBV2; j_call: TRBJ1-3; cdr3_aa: CASSEARLSSGNTIYF
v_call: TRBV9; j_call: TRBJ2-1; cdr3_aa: CASSVEGLLYNEQFF
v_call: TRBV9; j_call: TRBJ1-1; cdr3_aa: CASSALGRAATEAFF
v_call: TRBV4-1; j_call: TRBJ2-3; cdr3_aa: CASTRGLAGASTDTQYF
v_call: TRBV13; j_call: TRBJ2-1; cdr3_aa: CASSPTEASGGYNEQFF
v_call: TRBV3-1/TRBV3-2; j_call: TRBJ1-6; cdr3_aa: CASSQNRDSPLHF
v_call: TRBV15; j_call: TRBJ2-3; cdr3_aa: CATSGLAGGTDTQYF
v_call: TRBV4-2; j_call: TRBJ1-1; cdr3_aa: CASSHPNTEAFF
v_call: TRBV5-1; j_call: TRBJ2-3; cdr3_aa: CASSPGQTNTDTQYF
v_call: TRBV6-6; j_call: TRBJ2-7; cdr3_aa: CASRVGQGFEQYF
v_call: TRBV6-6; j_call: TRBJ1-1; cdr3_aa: CASRTGQSTEAFF
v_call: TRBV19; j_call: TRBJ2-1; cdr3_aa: CASSIGGGLYNEQFF
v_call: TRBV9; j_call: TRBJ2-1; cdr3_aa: CASSARTDRNEQFF
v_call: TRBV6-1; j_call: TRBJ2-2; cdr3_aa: CASSEAGIGELFF